Sequencing of this TCR beta chain was carried out in a study of shared clonotypes between healthy human individuals. Study-wide results and caveats: On the whole, naive subsets had larger estimated richness than memory subsets had.

Worth noting for this clone: No antigen is known for it.

Each of the donors was a healthy adult who was HIV-negative and had not had a recent acute infection or vaccination. All of the donors resided in Nashville, Tennessee, and each was a Caucasian adult. Per germline, CDR1 SGHAT and CDR2 FQDESV (reference sequence). The CDR3 runs to 15 residues. Trimming removed 3 bases from V and 8 bases from J; junction bases left unmatched: 5. Assay used: immunoSEQ multiplex PCR; TCRdb lists only in-frame clones, some missing. The table lists some 680,000 clones, roughly 72% of them singletons. The receptor comes from a woman in her 30s in good health. Sequenced sample: memory CD4+ T cells sorted from blood. As to subset: CD45RA-negative fraction. This chain joins TRBV11-1 and TRBJ2-1; TRBD2 aligns across 12 bases. CDR3 protein: CASSLLTSGSDEQFF. Written as DNA, the CDR3 is TGTGCCAGCAGCTTGCTGACTAGCGGGAGCGATGAGCAGTTCTTC.